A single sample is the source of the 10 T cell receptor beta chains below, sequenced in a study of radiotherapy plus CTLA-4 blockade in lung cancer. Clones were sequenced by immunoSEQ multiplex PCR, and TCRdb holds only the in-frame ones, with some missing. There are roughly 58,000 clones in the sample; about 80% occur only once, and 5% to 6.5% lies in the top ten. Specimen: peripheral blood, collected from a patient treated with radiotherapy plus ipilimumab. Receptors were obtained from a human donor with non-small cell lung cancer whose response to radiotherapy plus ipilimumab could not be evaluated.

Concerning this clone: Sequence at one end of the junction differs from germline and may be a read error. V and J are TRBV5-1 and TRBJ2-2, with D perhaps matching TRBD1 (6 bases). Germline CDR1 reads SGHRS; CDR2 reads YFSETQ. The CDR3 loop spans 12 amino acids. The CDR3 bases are TGCGCCAGCAGCTTGGCAGGGGTAGAGCCGTTTTTT. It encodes CASSLAGVEPFF.

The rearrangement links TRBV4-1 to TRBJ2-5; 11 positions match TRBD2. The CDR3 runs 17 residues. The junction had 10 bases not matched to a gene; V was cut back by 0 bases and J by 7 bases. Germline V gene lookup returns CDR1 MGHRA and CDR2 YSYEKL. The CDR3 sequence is CASSQELIAGGDGTQYF. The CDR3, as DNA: TGCGCCAGCAGCCAAGAATTGATAGCGGGGGGGGACGGGACCCAGTACTTC.

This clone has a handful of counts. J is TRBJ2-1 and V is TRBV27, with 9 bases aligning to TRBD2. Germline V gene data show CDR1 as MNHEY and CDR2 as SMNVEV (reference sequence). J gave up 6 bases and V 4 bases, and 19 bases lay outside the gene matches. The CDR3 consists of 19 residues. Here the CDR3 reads CASSYPLDGGRGLGNEQFF. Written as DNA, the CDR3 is TGTGCCAGCAGTTACCCCCTCGATGGCGGGAGGGGCCTCGGCAATGAGCAGTTCTTC.

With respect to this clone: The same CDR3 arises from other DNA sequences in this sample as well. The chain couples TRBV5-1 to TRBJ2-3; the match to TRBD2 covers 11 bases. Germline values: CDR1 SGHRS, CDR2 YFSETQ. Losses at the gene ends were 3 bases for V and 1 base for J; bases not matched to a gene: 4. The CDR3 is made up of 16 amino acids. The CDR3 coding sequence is TGCGCCAGCAGCTCGGGGACTAGCGGCGGCACAGATACGCAGTATTTT. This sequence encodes CASSSGTSGGTDTQYF.

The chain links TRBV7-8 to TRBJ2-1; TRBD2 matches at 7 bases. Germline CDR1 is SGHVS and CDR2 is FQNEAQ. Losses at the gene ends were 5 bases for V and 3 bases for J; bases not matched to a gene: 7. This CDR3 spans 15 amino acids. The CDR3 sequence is CASSQAGTNYNEQFF. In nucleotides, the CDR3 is TGTGCCAGCAGCCAAGCCGGGACTAACTACAATGAGCAGTTCTTC.

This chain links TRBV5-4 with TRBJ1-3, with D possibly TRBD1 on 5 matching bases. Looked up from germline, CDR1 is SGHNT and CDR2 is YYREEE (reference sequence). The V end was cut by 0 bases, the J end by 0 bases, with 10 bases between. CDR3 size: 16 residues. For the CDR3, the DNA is TGTGCCAGCAGCTTGGGACAGTTTAGCTCTGGAAACACCATATATTTT. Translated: CASSLGQFSSGNTIYF. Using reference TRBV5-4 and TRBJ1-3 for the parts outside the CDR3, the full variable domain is ETGVTQSPTHLIKTRGQQVTLRCSSQSGHNTVSWYQQALGQGPQFIFQYYREEENGRGNFPPRFSGLQFPNYSSELNVNALELDDSALYLCASSLGQFSSGNTIYFGEGSWLTVV.

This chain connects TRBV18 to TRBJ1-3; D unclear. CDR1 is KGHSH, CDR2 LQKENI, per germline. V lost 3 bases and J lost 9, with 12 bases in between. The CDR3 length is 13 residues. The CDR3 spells CASSPAEGRTIYF. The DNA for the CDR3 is TGTGCCAGCTCACCCGCCGAGGGTCGCACCATATATTTT.

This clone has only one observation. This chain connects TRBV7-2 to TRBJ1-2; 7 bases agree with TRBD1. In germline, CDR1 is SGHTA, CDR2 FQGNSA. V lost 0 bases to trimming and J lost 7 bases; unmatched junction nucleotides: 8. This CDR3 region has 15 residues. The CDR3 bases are TGTGCCAGCAGCTTAGCAGCCGACAGGGCCGCTGGCTACACCTTC. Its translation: CASSLAADRAAGYTF.

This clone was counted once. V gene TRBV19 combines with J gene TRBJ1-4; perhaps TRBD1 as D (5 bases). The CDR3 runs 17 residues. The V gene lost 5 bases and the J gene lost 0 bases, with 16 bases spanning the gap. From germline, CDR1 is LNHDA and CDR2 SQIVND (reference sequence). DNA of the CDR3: TGTGCCAGTAGTCCTGATTACTGGGGGGCAACTAATGAAAAACTGTTTTTT. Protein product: CASSPDYWGATNEKLFF.

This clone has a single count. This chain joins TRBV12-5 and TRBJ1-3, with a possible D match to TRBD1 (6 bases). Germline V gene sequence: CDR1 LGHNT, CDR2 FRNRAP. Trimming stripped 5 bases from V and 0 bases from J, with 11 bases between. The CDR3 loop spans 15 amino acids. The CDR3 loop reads CASGPSGASGNTIYF. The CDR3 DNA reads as TGTGCTAGTGGTCCCTCAGGGGCCTCTGGAAACACCATATATTTT.